Listed here are 21 T cell receptor beta chains from one sample, sequenced in a study of blood T cell repertoires in COVID-19. Sequencing was performed with immunoSEQ multiplex PCR; in TCRdb, only in-frame clones are kept and a portion is missing. The top ten clones hold roughly 13% of a sample with under 350,000 clones, around 86% of them seen once. The sequenced material came from peripheral blood. Receptors originate from a human donor in a cohort sampled during active COVID-19.

V gene TRBV5-4 combines with J gene TRBJ2-2; D is unresolved. The CDR3 has 16 residues. Germline CDR1 is SGHNT and CDR2 is YYREEE (reference sequence). Trimming removed 4 bases at V and 4 bases at J, with 17 bases between. The CDR3 DNA reads as TGTGCCAGCAGCCTGAGTGCTTGGGCCCGCACCGGGGAGCTGTTTTTT. Translating gives CASSLSAWARTGELFF.

V usage is TRBV7-2 and J usage is TRBJ2-7, with 7 bases that match TRBD1. The V gene end was trimmed by 1 base and the J gene end by 3 bases; junction bases not matched to a gene: 3. This CDR3 region has 14 residues. CDR1 is SGHTA and CDR2 is FQGNSA in the germline V gene. The CDR3 nucleotides are TGTGCCAGCAGCTTAGTGGACAGGAACTACGAGCAGTACTTC. It encodes CASSLVDRNYEQYF.

This clone was seen a few times. This chain uses TRBV5-1 with TRBJ1-4; D remains ambiguous. This CDR3 comprises 16 residues. V lost 0 bases to trimming and J lost 0 bases, with 9 bases between them. CDR1 and CDR2 (germline): SGHRS, YFSETQ. The CDR3 DNA reads TGCGCCAGCAGCTTGGCTAGCCTTGCAACTAATGAAAAACTGTTTTTT. Translating it yields CASSLASLATNEKLFF.

The count of this clone is one. V is TRBV2 and J is TRBJ1-1, with D unclear. V was cut by 8 bases and J by 11 bases, with 30 bases left in between. Germline CDR1 and CDR2: SNHLY and FYNNEI. CDR3 length equals 16 residues. This chain's CDR3 is CASGRPKGSGPSPAFF. In DNA, the CDR3 is TGTGCCAGCGGAAGACCGAAAGGTTCAGGTCCGTCTCCGGCTTTCTTT.

This clone is a singleton in its sample. The V and J genes are TRBV15 and TRBJ2-3; D may be TRBD1 (6 bases). Looked up from germline, CDR1 is LNHNV and CDR2 is YYDKDF (reference sequence). The V gene lost 3 bases and the J gene lost 11 bases, with 12 bases spanning the gap. There are 12 residues in the CDR3. In nucleotides, the CDR3 is TGTGCCACCAGCAGGCCCCCGGGACAGCAGTATTTT. Its protein product is CATSRPPGQQYF.

This chain connects TRBV6-2 or TRBV6-3 to TRBJ2-3, with 11 bases aligning to TRBD2. Germline V gene sequence: CDR1 MNHEY, CDR2 SVGEGT. Trimming cost V 5 bases and J 9 bases; bases outside gene matches: 10. This CDR3 is 15 amino acids long. CDR3 DNA sequence: TGTGCCAGCAGTATAGCGGGAGGGCGTTGGAGCACGCAGTATTTT. This codes for CASSIAGGRWSTQYF.

The chain joins TRBV27 to TRBJ2-6, with 8 bases lining up with TRBD1. CDR1 is MNHEY and CDR2 is SMNVEV in the germline V gene (reference sequence). This CDR3 is built from 17 residues. Trimming at V came to 5 bases and at J to 1 base, leaving 7 bases not matched to a gene. The CDR3 sequence: CASSPGTGRSGANVLTF. CDR3 bases: TGTGCCAGCAGTCCCGGGACAGGAAGATCTGGGGCCAACGTCCTGACTTTC.

This clone was seen a single time. V and J are TRBV10-2 and TRBJ2-7; D is perhaps TRBD2 (5 bases). Germline-derived CDR1 and CDR2 are WSHSY and SAAADI. With 4 bases removed from V and 4 bases from J, the gap between germline ends came to 14 bases. The CDR3 consists of 14 residues. Written as DNA, the CDR3 is TGCGCCAGCAGTGGCTTCCCAAGGACTTACGAGCAGTACTTC. Residues: CASSGFPRTYEQYF.

In its sample, this clone was seen a few times. V is TRBV29-1 and J is TRBJ2-7, with a weak D call TRBD1 (6 bases). CDR1 is SQVTM, CDR2 ANQGSEA, per germline. Trimming left V 4 bases short and J 2 bases short, with 15 bases between. The CDR3 extends over 14 amino acids. DNA for the CDR3: TGCAGCGTTGTGACAGGCACGGCGCCCTACGAGCAGTACTTC. As protein: CSVVTGTAPYEQYF.

Regarding this clone: The junction does not match germline at one end; this may be a read error. The genes are TRBV7-9 and TRBJ2-5, with TRBD1 as a possible D gene (5 bases). The CDR3 has 15 amino acids. Germline CDR1 SEHNR, CDR2 FQNEAQ (reference sequence). The CDR3 is CASSLGPGQQETQYF. The CDR3 DNA reads TGTGCCAGCAGTTTAGGCCCAGGGCAGCAAGAGACCCAGTACTTC.

V and J are TRBV5-1 and TRBJ2-2; 8 nucleotides align to TRBD2. The junction had 7 bases not matched to a gene; V was cut back by 6 bases and J by 6 bases. The CDR3 runs 14 residues. Germline CDR1 reads SGHRS; CDR2 reads YFSETQ. The CDR3 DNA sequence: TGCGCCAGCACTCCGGGACTAGAATCCGGGGAGCTGTTTTTT. The encoded protein is CASTPGLESGELFF.

J is TRBJ2-6 and V is TRBV19; a possible D gene is TRBD1 (6 bases). Germline V CDR1 and CDR2: LNHDA, SQIVND (reference sequence). Trimming stripped 4 bases from V and 0 bases from J, with 10 bases between. The CDR3 consists of 16 residues. As DNA, the CDR3 is TGTGCCAGTAGTACCGGACAGTTCTCTGGGGCCAACGTCCTGACTTTC. Amino acid sequence: CASSTGQFSGANVLTF. Combining the CDR3 with reference TRBV19 and TRBJ2-6 gives the whole variable domain DGGITQSPKYLFRKEGQNVTLSCEQNLNHDAMYWYRQDPGQGLRLIYYSQIVNDFQKGDIAEGYSVSREKKESFPLTVTSAQKNPTAFYLCASSTGQFSGANVLTFGAGSRLTVL.

This chain connects TRBV10-2 to TRBJ2-7; 8 positions match TRBD2. The CDR3 covers 13 residues. Germline V gene data show CDR1 as WSHSY and CDR2 as SAAADI. V lost 8 bases to trimming and J lost 3 bases; unmatched junction nucleotides: 6. In DNA, the CDR3 is TGCGCCAGCGGGGGACTAGGAGGCTACGAGCAGTACTTC. This sequence encodes CASGGLGGYEQYF.

This clone was seen a single time. The chain links TRBV5-6 to TRBJ1-6; D is uncertain. V lost 3 bases and J 4 bases, leaving 8 bases between the germline ends. The CDR3 spans 14 residues. CDR1 is SGHDT, CDR2 YYEEEE, per germline. The CDR3 spells CASSSRGYNSPLHF. The CDR3 DNA reads as TGTGCCAGCAGCTCGAGAGGTTATAATTCACCCCTCCACTTT.

The V call is TRBV13, the J call TRBJ1-2; 8 nucleotides align to TRBD1. V shed 7 bases, J shed 4 bases, and the junction held 8 bases outside the gene matches. Germline CDR1 reads PRHDT; CDR2 reads FYEKMQ (reference sequence). The CDR3 is 14 residues long. This chain's CDR3 is CASILLTGGYGYTF. The CDR3, as DNA: TGTGCCAGCATCCTTCTCACAGGGGGCTATGGCTACACCTTC. The full variable domain, completed using reference TRBV13 and TRBJ1-2, is AAGVIQSPRHLIKEKRETATLKCYPIPRHDTVYWYQQGPGQDPQFLISFYEKMQSDKGSIPDRFSAQQFSDYHSELNMSSLELGDSALYFCASILLTGGYGYTFGSGTRLTVV.

This chain links TRBV2 with TRBJ2-3, with TRBD1 as a possible D gene (5 bases). The ends were cut back, 6 bases at V and 7 bases at J, with 11 bases in the middle. The germline CDR1 and CDR2 sequences are SNHLY and FYNNEI. CDR3 length: 12 residues. CDR3 DNA: TGTGCCAGCAGAGGGGCGAGATATACGCAGTATTTT. This encodes CASRGARYTQYF.

The rearrangement links TRBV6-6 to TRBJ2-7; D gene ambiguous. CDR1 is MNHNY, CDR2 SVGAGI, per germline (reference sequence). Trimming removed 6 bases from V and 2 bases from J, with 20 bases in between. The CDR3 is 16 amino acids. The chain's CDR3 is CASSIVSQLAPYEQYF. In nucleotides, the CDR3 is TGTGCCAGCAGCATAGTTAGCCAACTTGCCCCCTACGAGCAGTACTTC.

This clone turned up a few times. The V and J genes are TRBV7-2 and TRBJ2-1; no definite D call. The ends were cut back, 1 base at V and 6 bases at J, with 7 bases in the middle. CDR3 length equals 13 residues. Germline lookup yields CDR1 SGHTA and CDR2 FQGNSA. The CDR3 nucleotides read TGTGCCAGCAGCTTAGAGAGAGGCAATGAGCAGTTCTTC. It translates to CASSLERGNEQFF.

This chain uses TRBV6-5 with TRBJ2-1; D may be TRBD1 (5 bases). This CDR3 is 13 amino acids long. Germline V gives CDR1 MNHEY, CDR2 SVGAGI. V dropped 5 bases and J dropped 9 bases, with 14 bases sitting between them. CDR3 in amino acids: CASSHAFQGEQFF. Here the CDR3 DNA reads TGTGCCAGCAGTCACGCCTTTCAGGGTGAGCAGTTCTTC.

This sequence joins TRBV27 and TRBJ1-4, with D tentatively TRBD1 (6 bases). Trimming took 2 bases from V and 7 from J, leaving 23 bases between them. The germline gives CDR1 MNHEY, CDR2 SMNVEV (reference sequence). The CDR3 runs 18 residues. CDR3 sequence reads: CASSLTRRGISRSEKLFF. The CDR3 coding sequence is TGTGCCAGCAGTTTAACGCGCAGGGGAATATCTCGGAGTGAAAAACTGTTTTTT.

The chain uses TRBV7-8 and TRBJ2-3, with TRBD2 identical over 10 bases. Per the germline V gene, CDR1 is SGHVS and CDR2 is FQNEAQ. V lost 1 base and J lost 2; bases outside the gene matches: 9. The CDR3 totals 18 residues. CDR3 coding DNA: TGTGCCAGCAGCTTAGACCAAGCGGGAGGGCTGGTCACAGATACGCAGTATTTT. This sequence encodes CASSLDQAGGLVTDTQYF.